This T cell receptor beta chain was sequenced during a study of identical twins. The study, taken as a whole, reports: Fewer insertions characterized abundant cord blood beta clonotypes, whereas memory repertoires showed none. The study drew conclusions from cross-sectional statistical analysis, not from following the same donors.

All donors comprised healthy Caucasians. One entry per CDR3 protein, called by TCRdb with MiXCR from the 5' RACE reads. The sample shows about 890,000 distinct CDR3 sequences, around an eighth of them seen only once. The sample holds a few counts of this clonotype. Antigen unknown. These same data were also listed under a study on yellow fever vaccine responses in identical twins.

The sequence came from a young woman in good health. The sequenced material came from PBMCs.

The CDR3 is CSVDGDRGHEQYF. The CDR3 region has the DNA TGCAGCGTTGATGGGGACAGGGGGCACGAGCAGTACTTC. The gene calls are TRBV29-1 and TRBJ2-7; 12 nucleotides align to TRBD1. From germline, CDR1 is SQVTM and CDR2 ANQGSEA. V lost 3 bases and J lost 5; bases outside the gene matches: 2. CDR3 size: 13 residues.